One sample yielded the 31 T cell receptor beta chains listed below, sequenced in a study of T-cell reconstitution after alpha-beta-depleted transplantation in children. Researchers prepared the TCRbeta library using unique molecular identifiers, the study reports. TCRdb re-called the PCR reads through MiXCR, storing one row per CDR3 protein. The repertoire holds 100,000 to 130,000 distinct CDR3 sequences, with 5% to 7% as singletons. Specimen: PBMCs, mostly from graft donor cells, collected 360 days after TCRalphabeta/CD19-depleted stem cell transplant. The receptors were gathered from a male patient aged 2 to 10 who had a stem cell transplant for acute lymphoblastic leukemia, so the T cells may come from the graft donor.

The gene calls are TRBV7-2 and TRBJ2-2; TRBD1 agrees at 10 bases. This CDR3 has 15 amino acids. CDR1 and CDR2 from the germline V gene are SGHTA and FQGNSA. V gave up 4 bases and J gave up 1 base; unmatched junction bases: 0. The DNA of the CDR3 is TGTGCCAGCAGCTGGGACAGGGGGAACACCGGGGAGCTGTTTTTT. As protein: CASSWDRGNTGELFF. Using reference TRBV7-2 and TRBJ2-2 for the parts outside the CDR3, the full variable domain is GAGVSQSPSNKVTEKGKDVELRCDPISGHTALYWYRQSLGQGLEFLIYFQGNSAPDKSGLPSDRFSAERTGGSVSTLTIQRTQQEDSAVYLCASSWDRGNTGELFFGEGSRLTVL.

This clonotype came up many times. V gene TRBV29-1 combines with J gene TRBJ2-3, with unresolved D. This CDR3 has 12 residues. Looked up from germline, CDR1 is SQVTM and CDR2 is ANQGSEA. The V end lost 4 bases, the J end lost 3 bases, and 8 bases lay between the germline ends. The CDR3 nucleotides are TGCAGCGTTGGCAAGGAAACAGATACGCAGTATTTT. Translating it yields CSVGKETDTQYF.

This clonotype was picked up a small number of times. The rearrangement uses TRBV20-1 and TRBJ1-6; weak D call: TRBD1 (5 bases). This CDR3 has 12 residues. Germline V gene lookup returns CDR1 DFQATT and CDR2 SNEGSKA (reference sequence). V lost 3 bases, J lost 16 bases, and 16 bases lay in between. The DNA of the CDR3 is TGCAGTGCTAGCGTCGTCCAGGGAGGGCTCCACTTT. This translates into CSASVVQGGLHF.

This clonotype was observed a single time. A much larger clone is a single base away; this may be a read error. J is TRBJ2-2 and V is TRBV7-9; D is undetermined. The CDR3 has 14 residues. The V gene's germline CDR1 is SEHNR and CDR2 FQNEAQ (reference sequence). Trimming removed 5 bases from V and 4 bases from J, with 11 bases in between. CDR3 nucleotide sequence: TGTGCCAGCAGCACGACATGGACCACCGGGGAGCTGTTTTTT. Its translation is CASSTTWTTGELFF.

This clonotype appeared many times. The chain has TRBV29-1 and TRBJ2-7; TRBD1 might be the D (6 bases). CDR3 length: 12 amino acids. The V gene's germline CDR1 is SQVTM and CDR2 ANQGSEA. Trimming cost V 7 bases and J 7 bases, with 17 bases left between them. CDR3 amino acids: CSAGTSPKEQYF. Here the CDR3 DNA reads TGCAGCGCCGGGACATCCCCTAAGGAGCAGTACTTC.

This clonotype was seen a few times. V usage is TRBV20-1 and J usage is TRBJ2-7; either TRBD1 or TRBD2 may supply D (5 bases each). The CDR3 has 15 residues. Germline V lookup: CDR1 DFQATT, CDR2 SNEGSKA (reference sequence). The V end was cut by 4 bases, the J end by 0 bases, with 16 bases between. This CDR3 reads CSATNWDVPSYEQYF. CDR3 nucleotide sequence: TGCAGTGCTACGAACTGGGACGTCCCCTCCTACGAGCAGTACTTC.

A few counts support this clonotype. V gene TRBV7-3 combines with J gene TRBJ2-2; weak D call: TRBD2 (6 bases). V lost 3 bases, J lost 5 bases, and 7 bases lay in between. Germline values: CDR1 SGHTA, CDR2 FQGTGA. CDR3 size: 13 residues. CDR3 in DNA: TGTGCCAGCAGCTTTCTAGCGACCGGGGAGCTGTTTTTT. It is translated as CASSFLATGELFF.

This clonotype was seen repeatedly, ten times or more. The chain carries TRBV11-1 and TRBJ2-7; TRBD1 is a possible D gene (5 bases). The CDR3 contains 16 residues. Germline-derived CDR1 and CDR2 are SGHAT and FQDESV (reference sequence). The V end was cut by 6 bases, the J end by 2 bases, with 20 bases between. CDR3 sequence (DNA): TGTGCCAGCAGTCTTACATCCCTTCGACAGACCTACGAGCAGTACTTC. Amino acids: CASSLTSLRQTYEQYF.

The table lists this clonotype with many counts. This chain uses TRBV2 with TRBJ2-2; possible D gene TRBD1, 5 bases. Trimming stripped 6 bases from V and 0 bases from J, with 20 bases between. The CDR3 is 18 amino acids. Germline values: CDR1 SNHLY, CDR2 FYNNEI. The CDR3 sequence is CASSVPFPHRPNTGELFF. As DNA, the CDR3 is TGTGCCAGCAGCGTCCCATTCCCCCACAGGCCGAACACCGGGGAGCTGTTTTTT. Together with reference TRBV2 and TRBJ2-2, the CDR3 gives the full variable domain: EPEVTQTPSHQVTQMGQEVILRCVPISNHLYFYWYRQILGQKVEFLVSFYNNEISEKSEIFDDQFSVERPDGSNFTLKIRSTKLEDSAMYFCASSVPFPHRPNTGELFFGEGSRLTVL.

The chain combines TRBV28 with TRBJ2-7; D uncertain. This CDR3 comprises 14 residues. CDR1 is MDHEN, CDR2 SYDVKM, per germline. Trimming took 2 bases from V and 2 from J, leaving 10 bases between them. CDR3 sequence: CASSLLGLTYEQYF. DNA for the CDR3: TGTGCCAGCAGTTTACTGGGGTTAACCTACGAGCAGTACTTC.

This clonotype appeared many times. The chain links TRBV27 to TRBJ2-3; D gene unclear. Germline values: CDR1 MNHEY, CDR2 SMNVEV (reference sequence). V lost 5 bases and J lost 0, with 12 bases in between. This CDR3 has 15 residues. CDR3 sequence reads: CASSHDLTSTDTQYF. CDR3 DNA sequence: TGTGCCAGCAGTCACGACTTAACTAGCACAGATACGCAGTATTTT.

The V and J genes are TRBV7-9 and TRBJ2-1; 8 bases fit TRBD1. This CDR3 contains 17 residues. Germline V lookup: CDR1 SEHNR, CDR2 FQNEAQ (reference sequence). V was pared by 1 base and J by 7 bases, with 12 bases of the junction left unmatched. Here the CDR3 DNA reads TGTGCCAGCAGCTTAGAATTTCGTACAGGGGGTATGAATGAGCAGTTCTTC. It yields the protein CASSLEFRTGGMNEQFF.

A few counts support this clonotype. A junction boundary mismatches the germline segment, possibly from a read error. The chain uses TRBV7-9 and TRBJ2-7, with 15 bases identical to TRBD2. The CDR3 extends over 15 amino acids. The germline CDR1 and CDR2 sequences are SEHNR and FQNEAQ (reference sequence). The CDR3 reads CASSWTSGRAYEKYF. The DNA of the CDR3 is TGTGCCAGCAGCTGGACTAGCGGGAGGGCCTACGAGAAGTACTTC.

The chain employs TRBV6-4 and TRBJ2-1; TRBD2 matches at 10 bases. The germline CDR1 and CDR2 sequences are MRHNA and SNTAGT. J was trimmed by 4 bases and V by 5 bases; bases with no gene match: 11. CDR3 length equals 17 residues. CDR3 coding DNA: TGTGCCAGCAGTCTCCTAGCGGGGGTTAGGGATTACAATGAGCAGTTCTTC. Translation gives CASSLLAGVRDYNEQFF.

This clonotype has a count of ten or more. The chain couples TRBV7-2 to TRBJ1-5; 7 bases align to TRBD1. V lost 5 bases to trimming and J lost 3 bases; unmatched junction nucleotides: 7. CDR1 SGHTA and CDR2 FQGNSA come from the germline V gene. The CDR3 totals 15 residues. The CDR3 region is CASSQGDSLNQPQHF. The CDR3 coding sequence is TGTGCCAGCAGCCAAGGGGACAGCCTCAATCAGCCCCAGCATTTT.

This clonotype has a count of ten or more. This chain links TRBV12-3 or TRBV12-4 with TRBJ1-1; weak D call: TRBD1 (5 bases). V lost 2 bases, J lost 3 bases, and 7 bases lay in between. The CDR3 runs 13 residues. Written as DNA, the CDR3 is TGTGCCAGCAGTTTATCCAGGGACACTGAAGCTTTCTTT. Residues: CASSLSRDTEAFF.

The V gene is TRBV6-1, the J gene TRBJ2-2; D perhaps matches TRBD2 (6 bases). The CDR3 covers 15 residues. Per the germline V gene, CDR1 is MNHNS and CDR2 is SASEGT. V was cut by 2 bases and J by 8 bases, with 15 bases left in between. Here the CDR3 DNA reads TGTGCCAGCAGTGAATTTGAGACTAGTGGGGGGGAGCTGTTTTTT. Translated, it gives CASSEFETSGGELFF.

This clonotype was detected ten times or more. This chain links TRBV5-1 with TRBJ2-1; D assignment may be TRBD1 or TRBD2 (5 bases each). The V gene's germline CDR1 is SGHRS and CDR2 YFSETQ. Trimming pared 7 bases from V and 4 bases from J, leaving 15 bases between. CDR3 size: 14 residues. This CDR3 reads CASLPGPRYNEQFF. CDR3 coding DNA: TGCGCCAGCCTTCCGGGGCCCCGTTACAATGAGCAGTTCTTC. Using reference TRBV5-1 and TRBJ2-1 for the parts outside the CDR3, the full variable domain is KAGVTQTPRYLIKTRGQQVTLSCSPISGHRSVSWYQQTPGQGLQFLFEYFSETQRNKGNFPGRFSGRQFSNSRSEMNVSTLELGDSALYLCASLPGPRYNEQFFGPGTRLTVL.

This clonotype occurred a few times. This chain links TRBV4-3 with TRBJ2-7; no clear D. The CDR3 is 13 amino acids. Between the trimmed V and J ends, which lost 0 bases and 0 bases, there was a span of 3 bases. The germline V gene encodes CDR1 LGHNA and CDR2 YSLEER. CDR3 coding DNA: TGCGCCAGCAGCCAAGACAGCTCCTACGAGCAGTACTTC. Translated, it gives CASSQDSSYEQYF.

The chain joins TRBV7-3 to TRBJ2-1; TRBD2 matches 9 bases. The CDR3 consists of 15 residues. Germline V CDR1 and CDR2: SGHTA, FQGTGA. The junction had 4 bases not matched to a gene; V was cut back by 5 bases and J by 2 bases. The CDR3 sequence: CASSVLAGPYNEQFF. The DNA for the CDR3 is TGTGCCAGCAGCGTCCTAGCGGGACCCTACAATGAGCAGTTCTTC.

This clonotype was detected a few times. The chain joins TRBV4-1 to TRBJ2-3; a possible D gene is TRBD2 (5 bases). Looked up from germline, CDR1 is MGHRA and CDR2 is YSYEKL. The CDR3 runs 19 residues. The V gene lost 0 bases and the J gene lost 0 bases, with 19 bases spanning the gap. CDR3 protein: CASSQDPGWQEASTDTQYF. CDR3 DNA sequence: TGCGCCAGCAGCCAAGATCCTGGGTGGCAGGAGGCCAGCACAGATACGCAGTATTTT.

The genes are TRBV4-1 and TRBJ1-2; D remains unclear. This CDR3 comprises 14 residues. Deletions cut 4 bases from V and 5 bases from J, with 14 bases between. Germline V gives CDR1 MGHRA, CDR2 YSYEKL. The CDR3 DNA reads TGCGCCAGCAGCCCTCCGAAGGTGGTGTATGGCTACACCTTC. Translated: CASSPPKVVYGYTF.

In its sample, this clonotype was seen a few times. This chain uses TRBV7-6 with TRBJ2-5; TRBD1 matches 8 bases. This CDR3 has 15 residues. Germline assignment: CDR1 SGHVS and CDR2 FNYEAQ. Losses at the gene ends were 1 base for V and 4 bases for J; bases not matched to a gene: 5. Written as DNA, the CDR3 is TGTGCCAGCAGCTTAGGTGCAGGGGGCAGAGAGACCCAGTACTTC. This gives the protein CASSLGAGGRETQYF.

This clonotype was seen at least ten times. This CDR3 reads CASSLLGVGTNTEAFF. CDR3 in DNA: TGTGCCAGCAGCCTCTTAGGGGTAGGGACGAACACTGAAGCTTTCTTT. V gene TRBV5-6 combines with J gene TRBJ1-1, with D maybe TRBD1 (5 bases). CDR3 length: 16 amino acids. Germline-derived CDR1 and CDR2 are SGHDT and YYEEEE. Trimming removed 4 bases from V and 1 base from J, with 17 bases in between.

At least ten counts were recorded for this clonotype. The J gene is TRBJ2-3, the V gene TRBV5-1; 13 nucleotides line up with TRBD2. Looked up from germline, CDR1 is SGHRS and CDR2 is YFSETQ. CDR3 length: 16 amino acids. Germline trimming cut 3 bases from V and 0 bases from J; bases unmatched to any gene: 1. CDR3 DNA sequence: TGCGCCAGCAGCTGGGGACTAGCGGGGAGCACAGATACGCAGTATTTT. Translating it yields CASSWGLAGSTDTQYF.

This clonotype was observed at least ten times. The chain links TRBV7-9 to TRBJ1-5; TRBD1 might be the D (5 bases). Germline V CDR1 and CDR2: SEHNR, FQNEAQ (reference sequence). Trimming removed 5 bases from V and 7 bases from J, with 12 bases in between. This CDR3 contains 13 residues. This CDR3 is CASSHDGAQPQHF. DNA for the CDR3: TGTGCCAGCAGCCACGATGGGGCCCAGCCCCAGCATTTT.

Concerning this clonotype itself: This could be a read error, since a much larger clone is one nucleotide away. V is TRBV7-2 and J is TRBJ1-5; D unclear. The V end was cut by 5 bases, the J end by 0 bases, with 5 bases between. The CDR3 is made up of 13 amino acids. Germline CDR1 and CDR2: SGHTA and FQGNSA. CDR3 region: CASSRISNQPQHF. CDR3 sequence (DNA): TGTGCCAGCAGCCGTATTAGCAATCAGCCCCAGCATTTT. The full variable domain, completed using reference TRBV7-2 and TRBJ1-5, is GAGVSQSPSNKVTEKGKDVELRCDPISGHTALYWYRQSLGQGLEFLIYFQGNSAPDKSGLPSDRFSAERTGGSVSTLTIQRTQQEDSAVYLCASSRISNQPQHFGDGTRLSIL.

At least ten counts were recorded for this clonotype. This sequence joins TRBV2 and TRBJ2-1; tentative D call: TRBD2 (5 bases). Germline-derived CDR1 and CDR2 are SNHLY and FYNNEI. Trimming stripped 2 bases from V and 2 bases from J, with 7 bases between. This CDR3 is 14 amino acids long. The CDR3 sequence is CASSELAAYNEQFF. For the CDR3, the DNA is TGTGCCAGCAGTGAACTAGCCGCCTACAATGAGCAGTTCTTC.

In its sample, this clonotype was seen many times. This rearrangement joins TRBV20-1 to TRBJ2-1; no definite D call. The V end was cut by 6 bases, the J end by 8 bases, with 17 bases between. CDR1 and CDR2 from the germline V gene are DFQATT and SNEGSKA (reference sequence). The CDR3 is made up of 13 amino acids. The CDR3 DNA sequence: TGCAGTGCCAGATACGCATGGCTAGATGAGCAGTTCTTC. It is translated as CSARYAWLDEQFF.

In this sample, this clonotype turned up many times. The chain links TRBV5-1 to TRBJ2-7, with 9 bases lining up with TRBD1. CDR1 is SGHRS, CDR2 YFSETQ, per germline. V was pared by 0 bases and J by 5 bases, with 6 bases of the junction left unmatched. This CDR3 region has 15 residues. This chain's CDR3 is CASSLESGQGHEQYF. The DNA for the CDR3 is TGCGCCAGCAGCTTGGAGTCGGGACAGGGCCACGAGCAGTACTTC.

This clonotype has ten or more counts. The genes are TRBV7-9 and TRBJ2-2; D not certain. Germline V CDR1 and CDR2: SEHNR, FQNEAQ (reference sequence). The CDR3 loop spans 14 amino acids. V lost 4 bases and J 1 base, leaving 7 bases between the germline ends. The CDR3 nucleotides read TGTGCCAGCAGCTCCCACAAGAACACCGGGGAGCTGTTTTTT. The encoded protein is CASSSHKNTGELFF.